This T cell receptor beta chain came from a study of beta chain features in type 1 diabetes (dated by TCRdb to between 2018 and 2020). For context, the study as a whole: Mean age, gender distribution, total cell number and subset yield were not different between patients and healthy donors. A total of about 100,000,000 sorted cells were examined across all samples, and RNA yield correlated strongly with the number of cells per subset. Whereas all 28 donors provided naive and central memory subsets, regulatory and stem cell-like memory subsets were isolated from just 8 patients and about 8 healthy donors. The study compared TCRB repertoires of sorted circulating CD4+ T cell subsets between recently diagnosed type 1 diabetes patients and matched healthy donors.

The junction carries 14 bases between V and J, which are trimmed by 4 bases and 8 bases respectively. CDR1 SQVTM and CDR2 ANQGSEA were looked up in the germline V gene. The CDR3 sequence holds 13 residues, the cysteine and phenylalanine included. Only the CDR3 DNA is retained, 39 bases long and in frame from the first base. All of the isolated RNA was reverse transcribed with the High Capacity cDNA Reverse Transcription Kit, so expressed TCRB transcripts were sequenced. Naive, central memory and regulatory T cell samples underwent deep immunoSEQ sequencing, averaging about 3.57 million total reads per sample. Sorted cells were lysed in RLT buffer and RNA was extracted with DNase-treated RNeasy Micro or Mini kits, depending on cell number. To prevent cross-contamination, every cell subset was processed on its own, while patient and healthy donor samples were processed together. Using the immunoSEQ multiplex PCR, TCRB sequences were amplified from cDNA into 87-bp fragments spanning the CDR3 region. The amplicons were sequenced using the Illumina HiSeq platform. Concerning the study's data processing: PCR bias was corrected computationally using synthetic template baselines, and reads within Hamming distance 2 were collapsed, with unmergeable singletons discarded. Reads were aligned against IMGT so that V, D and J genes, CDR3 length and insertions or deletions at six rearrangement sites could be assigned. Within each subset, clonotype counts were normalized to sorted cell number, after which true diversity and Gini coefficients were computed with the tcR R package. The overlap coefficient, calculated on TCRB nucleotide sequences, was used to measure repertoire sharing. Imported from immuneACCESS, the table was reduced by TCRdb to in-frame sequences with V and J called. These copies leave out some clones; in studies compared against another copy, an unresolved V gene accounts for under half, and the cause of the remainder is not known. That table furnishes V, J and clone size, whereas the DNA furnished D and trimming. For this sample there are some 200,000 clones; approximately 10% appear just once. The ten largest clones take up about 1.2% of the sample.

In the case of this clone: The antigen this receptor binds is unknown. It has no much larger one-base neighbor in the sample; base qualities were not kept.

Study-wide conclusions, independent of this receptor: The naive, central memory and regulatory TCRB repertoires appeared to resemble one another more closely among patients than among healthy donors. Only small numbers of individuals were included in the HLA sub-analyses, which left unresolved whether HLA type had any influence on TCRB rearrangement. Patients with type 1 diabetes made fewer insertions and deleted more nucleotides at VDJ recombination sites, implying thymic rearrangement abnormalities. In all four CD4+ subsets, TCRB CDR3 length was moderately but significantly shorter in type 1 diabetes patients. Sequencing cDNA rather than genomic DNA could over-represent highly expressing activated cells, although activation and CD3 levels did not differ between groups. Shorter templates might be favored by PCR, yet because patient and control samples were amplified and corrected together, any such skew would affect both groups equally.

From each donor, a single peripheral blood sample of about 110 mL on average was drawn into heparinised tubes. Naive, central memory, regulatory and stem cell-like memory CD4+ T cells were sorted on a BD FACSAria II using a panel including CD45RO, CCR7, CD25, CD127, CD95 and CD27. All sorted populations exceeded 95% purity. Right away, PBMCs were isolated by Lymphoprep density gradient centrifugation and were stained directly, with no culture step. So that batch effects would be minimized, each experiment stained and sorted samples in pairs, pairing one healthy donor with one patient. In this chain, TRBV29-1 is recombined with TRBJ1-4; TRBD1 could be the D gene, as 6 bases match. Sequenced sample: central memory CD4+ T cells from blood. The clonotype was recovered from a man aged 18 to 30 in good health. The DNA sequence is given as TGCAGCGTTGGAAGGGGGGAGCGGGAAAAACTGTTTTTT. It specifies CSVGRGEREKLFF.